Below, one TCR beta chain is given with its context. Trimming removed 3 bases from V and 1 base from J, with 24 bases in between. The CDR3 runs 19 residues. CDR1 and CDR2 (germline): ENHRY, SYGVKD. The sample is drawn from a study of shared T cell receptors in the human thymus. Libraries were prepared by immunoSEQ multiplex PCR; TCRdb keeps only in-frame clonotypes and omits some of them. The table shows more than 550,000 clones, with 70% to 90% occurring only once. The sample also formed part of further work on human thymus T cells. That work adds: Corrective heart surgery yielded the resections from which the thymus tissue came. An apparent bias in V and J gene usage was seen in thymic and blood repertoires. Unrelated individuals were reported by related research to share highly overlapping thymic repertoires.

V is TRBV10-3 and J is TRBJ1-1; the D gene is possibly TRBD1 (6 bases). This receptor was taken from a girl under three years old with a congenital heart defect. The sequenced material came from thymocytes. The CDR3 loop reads CAISEQSLTGTKGNTEAFF. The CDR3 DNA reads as TGTGCCATCAGTGAACAATCGCTAACAGGGACAAAGGGGAACACTGAAGCTTTCTTT.